This T cell receptor beta chain was recovered during a study of cytomegalovirus exposure and HLA in healthy donors. Profiling relied on immunoSEQ multiplex PCR, and the TCRdb table lists in-frame clones only, not all of them. The sample lists under 350,000 clones; 70% to 90% were seen once. Study-wide results and caveats: High sensitivity and specificity were reportedly achieved when the classifier diagnosed cytomegalovirus status.

A remark on this clone: The antigen is unknown.

The CDR3 loop spans 11 amino acids. Germline V gives CDR1 SGHDT, CDR2 YYEEEE. V shed 1 base and J shed 8 bases, with 6 bases lying between them. The V gene is TRBV5-6, the J gene TRBJ1-2; no reliable D call. The clonotype originates from a woman aged 18-29 years in good health and CMV-seronegative. The sequencing input was PBMCs. The CDR3: CASSLRVGYTF. In DNA, the CDR3 is TGTGCCAGCAGCTTGCGGGTCGGCTACACCTTC.